Listed below are T cell receptor beta chains from one sample, sequenced in a study of blood T cell repertoires in COVID-19. Produced via immunoSEQ multiplex PCR; TCRdb's table is partial and in-frame only. The table has around 270,000 clones, 88% seen once. Sequenced: peripheral blood. The receptors were gathered from a man between 60 and 75 years old who had recovered from COVID-19. CDR3s include the opening cysteine and the closing phenylalanine or tryptophan. The D gene is left open where the match is weak. The listing skips clone size in some rows; elsewhere it reads once, few, many or a size class.

j_gene | v_gene | abundance | d_gene | CDR3aa | CDR3nt
TRBJ2-1 | TRBV6-5 | NA | NA | CASRTGSSYNEQFF | TGTGCCAGCAGGACAGGTAGCTCCTACAATGAGCAGTTCTTC
TRBJ2-3 | TRBV7-2 | NA | NA | CASSSFSTDTQYF | TGTGCCAGCAGCTCCTTTAGCACAGATACGCAGTATTTT
TRBJ1-2 | TRBV19 | NA | NA | CASSIQGPPTGYTF | TGTGCCAGTAGTATCCAGGGCCCGCCGACTGGCTACACCTTC
TRBJ1-4 | TRBV27 | NA | TRBD1 | CASRDRGFVNEKLFF | TGTGCCAGCAGGGACAGGGGATTCGTAAATGAAAAACTGTTTTTT
TRBJ2-1 | TRBV7-6 | few | NA | CASSSQTTGFSDNEQFF | TGTGCCAGCAGCTCCCAAACTACAGGGTTTAGCGACAATGAGCAGTTCTTC
TRBJ2-7 | TRBV15 | NA | NA | CATSRDVGVSYEQYF | TGTGCCACCAGCAGAGATGTGGGCGTCTCCTACGAGCAGTACTTC
TRBJ1-3 | TRBV5-6 | NA | TRBD1 | CASSLRTGGFAGNTIYF | TGTGCCAGCAGCTTGAGGACAGGGGGCTTCGCTGGAAACACCATATATTTT
TRBJ2-1 | TRBV11-2 | NA | NA | CASSLGQGFYNEQFF | TGTGCCAGCAGCTTAGGGCAGGGTTTTTACAATGAGCAGTTCTTC
TRBJ2-4 | TRBV14 | once | TRBD2 | CASSQDLGEGTKNIQYF | TGTGCCAGCAGCCAAGATCTTGGGGAGGGAACCAAAAACATTCAGTACTTC
TRBJ2-1 | TRBV5-1 | NA | NA | CASSLERAYEQFF | TGCGCCAGCAGCTTAGAGAGGGCTTATGAGCAGTTCTTC
TRBJ2-5 | TRBV3-1/TRBV3-2 | NA | TRBD1 | CASSLGTVLGETQYF | TGTGCCAGCAGCCTCGGGACAGTTCTAGGAGAGACCCAGTACTTC
TRBJ1-1 | TRBV6-6 | NA | NA | CASSNRVSEAFF | TGTGCCAGCAGCAACAGGGTTTCTGAAGCTTTCTTT
TRBJ1-4 | TRBV4-2 | NA | NA | CASSQRVQPTNEKLFF | TGTGCCAGCAGCCAACGGGTCCAGCCAACTAATGAAAAACTGTTTTTT
TRBJ1-1 | TRBV6-2/TRBV6-3 | NA | NA | CASSSRGNTEAFF | TGTGCCAGCAGTTCGCGGGGGAACACTGAAGCTTTCTTT
TRBJ1-3 | TRBV6-1 | NA | TRBD1 | CASSEGTGASGNTIYF | TGTGCCAGCAGTGAAGGGACAGGGGCCTCTGGAAACACCATATATTTT
TRBJ1-1 | TRBV7-2 | NA | NA | CASSRRGGSEAFF | TGTGCCAGCAGTCGTAGGGGGGGCTCTGAAGCTTTCTTT
TRBJ2-7 | TRBV19 | NA | TRBD1 | CASSITGGTSYEQYF | TGTGCCAGTAGTATTACAGGGGGCACCTCCTACGAGCAGTACTTC
TRBJ2-1 | TRBV19 | NA | NA | CATLRGGGAGEQFF | TGTGCCACCCTGAGGGGTGGCGGGGCAGGTGAGCAGTTCTTC
TRBJ1-1 | TRBV5-1 | NA | TRBD1 | CASSGTRDRGHGAFF | TGCGCCAGCAGTGGCACCCGGGACAGGGGGCATGGAGCTTTCTTT
TRBJ1-2 | TRBV5-1 | NA | TRBD1 | CASSLILDRGHTF | TGCGCCAGCAGCTTGATCCTCGACAGGGGGCACACCTTC
TRBJ2-5 | TRBV5-4 | NA | NA | CASSSLAGTETQYF | TGTGCCAGCAGCTCTCTCGCAGGTACAGAGACCCAGTACTTC
TRBJ2-3 | TRBV3-1/TRBV3-2 | NA | TRBD1 | CASSQKRTGAGITDTQYF | TGTGCCAGCAGCCAAAAACGAACAGGGGCAGGGATCACAGATACGCAGTATTTT
TRBJ2-7 | TRBV7-9 | NA | NA | CASSRVSEMEQYF | TGTGCCAGCAGCCGGGTCAGTGAGATGGAGCAGTACTTC
TRBJ2-2 | TRBV7-6 | NA | NA | CASSLVQGINTGELFF | TGTGCCAGCAGCTTAGTTCAGGGAATCAACACCGGGGAGCTGTTTTTT
TRBJ1-1 | TRBV6-5 | NA | NA | CASSYGFGGSAEAFF | TGTGCCAGCAGTTACGGTTTCGGGGGGTCTGCTGAAGCTTTCTTT
TRBJ1-2 | TRBV19 | NA | NA | CASHHQGNYGYTF | TGTGCCAGTCATCATCAGGGGAACTATGGCTACACCTTC